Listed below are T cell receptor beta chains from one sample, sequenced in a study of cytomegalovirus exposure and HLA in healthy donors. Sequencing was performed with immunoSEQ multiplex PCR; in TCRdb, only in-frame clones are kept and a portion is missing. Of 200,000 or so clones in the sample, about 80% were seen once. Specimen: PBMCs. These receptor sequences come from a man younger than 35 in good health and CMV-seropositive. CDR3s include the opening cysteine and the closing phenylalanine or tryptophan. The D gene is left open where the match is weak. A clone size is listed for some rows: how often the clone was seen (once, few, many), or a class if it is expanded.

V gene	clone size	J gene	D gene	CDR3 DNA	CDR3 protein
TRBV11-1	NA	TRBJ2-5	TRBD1	TGTGCCAGCAGCTTAGGAGGTTTGGTGGGGACAGAGCGACAAGAGACCCAGTACTTC	CASSLGGLVGTERQETQYF
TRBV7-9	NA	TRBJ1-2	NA	TGTGCCAGCAGCTTCCCAGGGGCGCACGGCTACACCTTC	CASSFPGAHGYTF
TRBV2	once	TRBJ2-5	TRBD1	TGTGCCAGCAGCAGGGACAGGACCCAAGAGACCCAGTACTTC	CASSRDRTQETQYF
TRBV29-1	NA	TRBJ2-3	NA	TGCAGCGTTGAAGCCCGGTTTGATACGCAGTATTTT	CSVEARFDTQYF
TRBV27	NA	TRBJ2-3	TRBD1	TGTGCCAGCAGGACAGGGGGGGGGAGGTCGCAGTATTTT	CASRTGGGRSQYF
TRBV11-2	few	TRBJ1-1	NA	TGTGCCAGCAGCTTCTTGGCCGACACTGAAGCTTTCTTT	CASSFLADTEAFF
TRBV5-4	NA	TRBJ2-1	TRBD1	TGTGCCAGCAGCCTCGCGACAGGGGGCGGCAATGAGCAGTTCTTC	CASSLATGGGNEQFF
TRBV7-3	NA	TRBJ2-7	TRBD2	TGTGCCAGCAGCCTAATAGCGGGAGAGGTCGACGAGCAGTACTTC	CASSLIAGEVDEQYF
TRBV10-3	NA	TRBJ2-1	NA	TGTGCCATCAGTACGGTCCATGAGCAGTTCTTC	CAISTVHEQFF
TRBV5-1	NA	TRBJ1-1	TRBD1	TGCGCCAGCAGCTTAACAGGGGGCTCGAGGACTGAAGCTTTCTTT	CASSLTGGSRTEAFF
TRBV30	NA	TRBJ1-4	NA	TGTGCCTGGAGTGTAGAGTCGCGGGGTGAAAAACTGTTTTTT	CAWSVESRGEKLFF
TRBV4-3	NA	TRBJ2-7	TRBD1	TGCGCCAGCAGCCGCGGACAGGGGTACGAGCAGTACTTC	CASSRGQGYEQYF
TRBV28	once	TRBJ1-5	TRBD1	TGTGCCAGCAGTTTCATTTTTACGCCGACAGGGGGTTCCCGGGGGCCCCAGCATTTT	CASSFIFTPTGGSRGPQHF
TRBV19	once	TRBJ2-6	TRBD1	TGTGCCAGTAGTATAGATCGTGGACAGGGAATCGACTCTGGGGCCAACGTCCTGACTTTC	CASSIDRGQGIDSGANVLTF
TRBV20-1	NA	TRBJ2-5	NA	TGCAGTGCTAGGGGCGAAGAGACCCAGTACTTC	CSARGEETQYF
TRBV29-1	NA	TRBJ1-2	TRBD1	TGCAGCGTCGAGACAGGGTCTTGGTATGGCTACACCTTC	CSVETGSWYGYTF
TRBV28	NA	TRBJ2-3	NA	TGTGCCAGCTCGGGGGGCACAGATACGCAGTATTTT	CASSGGTDTQYF
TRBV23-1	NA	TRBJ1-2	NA	TGCGCCAGCAGTCAATGTCGCAAGGCCGGCGGCGGCTACACCTTC	CASSQCRKAGGGYTF
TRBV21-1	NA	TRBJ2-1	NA	TGTGCCAGCAGCACCCAACTCGGACAGTACAATGAGCAGTTCTTC	CASSTQLGQYNEQFF
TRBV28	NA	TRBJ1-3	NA	TGTGCCAGCAGTCCCGGGACACCCTCTGGAAACACCATATATTTT	CASSPGTPSGNTIYF
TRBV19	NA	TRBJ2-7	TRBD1	TGTGCCAGTAGTAGGTCGACAGGGGTCTACGAGCAGTACTTC	CASSRSTGVYEQYF
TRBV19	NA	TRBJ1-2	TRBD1	TGTGCCAGTAGTAGAGGACAGGATAAAGTTGGCTACACCTTC	CASSRGQDKVGYTF
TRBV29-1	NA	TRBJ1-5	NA	TGCAGCGTAGGACAGTTCCGAGATCAGCCCCAGCATTTT	CSVGQFRDQPQHF
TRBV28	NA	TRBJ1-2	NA	TGTGCCAGCAGTTTATCACAGAACTATGGCTACACCTTC	CASSLSQNYGYTF
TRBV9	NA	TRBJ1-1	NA	TGTGCCAGCAGCGTAGCAGGGCCAGGTTATGAAGCTTTCTTT	CASSVAGPGYEAFF
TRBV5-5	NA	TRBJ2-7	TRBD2	TGTGCCAGCAGCTTCCATATTTCGACTAGCGGGTTCTCCTACGAGCAGTACTTC	CASSFHISTSGFSYEQYF
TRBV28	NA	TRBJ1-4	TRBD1	TGTGCCAGCAGCCAAGCCGGGACAGCTTACTTTTTT	CASSQAGTAYFF
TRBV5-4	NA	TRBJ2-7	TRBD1	TGTGCCAGCAGCTTGCCCGGGACAGGGGCCTACGAGCAGTACTTC	CASSLPGTGAYEQYF
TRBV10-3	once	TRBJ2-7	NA	TGTGCCATCAGGCCAGGGGACTCCTACGAGCAGTACTTC	CAIRPGDSYEQYF
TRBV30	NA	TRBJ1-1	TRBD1	TGTGCCTGGAGAGATCCCAACAGGGGGTCAAGCACTGAAGCTTTCTTT	CAWRDPNRGSSTEAFF
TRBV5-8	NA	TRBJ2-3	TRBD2	TGTGCCAGCAGCTTGTTAGCGGGAGGCACAGATACGCAGTATTTT	CASSLLAGGTDTQYF
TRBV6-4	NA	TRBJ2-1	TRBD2	TGTGCCAGCAGTGACTCACGGACTAGCCCTAACAATGAGCAGTTCTTC	CASSDSRTSPNNEQFF
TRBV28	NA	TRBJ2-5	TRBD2	TGTGCCAGCAGTTTTCGGCTAGCGGTACAACAAGAGACCCAGTACTTC	CASSFRLAVQQETQYF
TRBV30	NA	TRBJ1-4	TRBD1	TGTGCCTGGAGTCTAAAAGGGACAGGGGGGCTGGAAAAACTGTTTTTT	CAWSLKGTGGLEKLFF
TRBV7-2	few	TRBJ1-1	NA	TGTGCCAGCAGCTTAGGTACGGCTGAAGCTTTCTTT	CASSLGTAEAFF
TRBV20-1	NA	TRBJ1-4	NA	TGCAGTGGTTCAGGGAATGAAAAACTGTTTTTT	CSGSGNEKLFF
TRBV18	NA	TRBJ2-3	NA	TGTGCCAGCTCACCGGCAGCGGGCGGCACAGATACGCAGTATTTT	CASSPAAGGTDTQYF
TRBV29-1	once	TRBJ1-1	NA	TGCAGCGTGGGTAGGGAGGGGTGGGCGGACACTGAAGCTTTCTTT	CSVGREGWADTEAFF
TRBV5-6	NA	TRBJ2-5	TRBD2	TGTGCCAGCAGCTCCCGGTTGGCGGCTAGCGGGAGGGTGAAGGGGACCCAGTACTTC	CASSSRLAASGRVKGTQYF
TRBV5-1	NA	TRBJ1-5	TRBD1	TGCGCCAGGAGGACAGGGGAAGGCAATCAGCCCCAGCATTTT	CARRTGEGNQPQHF
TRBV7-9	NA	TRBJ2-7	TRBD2	TGTGCCAGCAGCTACGATGGACGGGAGGGAGACGAGCAGTACTTC	CASSYDGREGDEQYF
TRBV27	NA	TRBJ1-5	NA	TGTGCCAGCAGCTTTGGACAGTTAGATCAGCCCCAGCATTTT	CASSFGQLDQPQHF
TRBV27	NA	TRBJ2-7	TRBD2	TGTGCCAGCAGTTCAGGACTAGCTAGTACCTACGAGCAGTACTTC	CASSSGLASTYEQYF
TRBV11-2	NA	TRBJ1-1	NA	TGTGCCAGCAGCTTAGATCTAAACACTGAAGCTTTCTTT	CASSLDLNTEAFF
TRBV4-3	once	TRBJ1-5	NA	TGCGCCAGCAGCCAATTGAGGAGCAATCAGCCCCAGCATTTT	CASSQLRSNQPQHF
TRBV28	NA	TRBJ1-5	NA	TGTGCCAGCAGTTTAGAAGGGAGGGGCAATCAGCCCCAGCATTTT	CASSLEGRGNQPQHF
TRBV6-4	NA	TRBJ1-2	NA	TGTGCCTCGGTGCCTCGCAATGGCTACACCTTC	CASVPRNGYTF